This TCR beta chain stems from a study of beta chain features in type 1 diabetes. Study at large: What patients shared with healthy donors was a similar profile of age, gender and cell yields.

To note about this clone: Its cognate antigen is unknown.

The CDR3 contains 15 residues. The whole isolated RNA underwent reverse transcription, so sequencing captured expressed TCRB transcripts. Clones were read by immunoSEQ multiplex PCR, and TCRdb kept only the in-frame ones, dropping some. The table includes 160,000 or so clones, around 8.6% detected once. Broader study findings: cDNA-based reads could over-represent cells with high TCR expression. A greater similarity of naive, central memory and Treg TCRB repertoires was seen among patients than among healthy donors. A moderate, significant TCRB CDR3 shortening appeared in type 1 diabetes across four CD4+ subsets. Fewer junction insertions and more nucleotide deletions appeared in type 1 diabetes patients.

Specimen: central memory CD4+ T cells from blood. This clonotype was obtained from a woman between 18 and 29 years old with type 1 diabetes. The chain joins TRBV21-1 to TRBJ1-6; the table's D gene call, TRBD1, was not cross checked with the DNA. TRBV21-1 constitutes a pseudogene. In DNA form, the CDR3 reads TGTGCCAGCAGCCGTAACGACAGGCTGAATTCACCCCTCCACTTT. Translation gives CASSRNDRLNSPLHF.